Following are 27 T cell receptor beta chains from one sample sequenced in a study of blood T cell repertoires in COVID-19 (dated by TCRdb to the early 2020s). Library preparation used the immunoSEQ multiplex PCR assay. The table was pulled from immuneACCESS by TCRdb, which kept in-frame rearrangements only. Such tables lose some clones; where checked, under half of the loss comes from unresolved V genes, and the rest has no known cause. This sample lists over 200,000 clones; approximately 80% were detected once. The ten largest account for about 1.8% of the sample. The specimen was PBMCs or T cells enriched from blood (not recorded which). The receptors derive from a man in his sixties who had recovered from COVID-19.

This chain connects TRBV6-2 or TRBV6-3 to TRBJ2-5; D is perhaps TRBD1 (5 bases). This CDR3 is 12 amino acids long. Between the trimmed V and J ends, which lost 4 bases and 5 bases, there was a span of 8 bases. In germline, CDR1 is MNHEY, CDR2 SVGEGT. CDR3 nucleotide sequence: TGTGCCAGCAGTTCGGCAGGGGAGACCCAGTACTTC. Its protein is CASSSAGETQYF.

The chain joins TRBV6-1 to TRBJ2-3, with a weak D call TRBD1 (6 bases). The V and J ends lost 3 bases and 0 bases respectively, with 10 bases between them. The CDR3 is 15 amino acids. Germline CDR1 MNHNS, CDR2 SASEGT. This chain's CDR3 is CASSDQGPSTDTQYF. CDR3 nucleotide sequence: TGTGCCAGCAGTGATCAGGGGCCGAGCACAGATACGCAGTATTTT.

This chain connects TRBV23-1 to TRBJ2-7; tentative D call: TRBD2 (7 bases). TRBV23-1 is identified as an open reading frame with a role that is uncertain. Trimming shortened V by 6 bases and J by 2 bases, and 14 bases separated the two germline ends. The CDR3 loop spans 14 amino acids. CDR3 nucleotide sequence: TGCGCCAGCAGCAGAAGGGGGGGTACCTACGAGCAGTACTTC. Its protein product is CASSRRGGTYEQYF.

The DNA for the CDR3 is TGTGCCAGCAGCGCCTACAGGAGACAAGAGACCCAGTACTTC. Translated, it gives CASSAYRRQETQYF. The chain joins TRBV6-5 to TRBJ2-5; maybe TRBD1 (5 bases). This CDR3 has 14 amino acids. Germline assignment: CDR1 MNHEY and CDR2 SVGAGI. The V end lost 6 bases, the J end lost 2 bases, and 13 bases lay between the germline ends.

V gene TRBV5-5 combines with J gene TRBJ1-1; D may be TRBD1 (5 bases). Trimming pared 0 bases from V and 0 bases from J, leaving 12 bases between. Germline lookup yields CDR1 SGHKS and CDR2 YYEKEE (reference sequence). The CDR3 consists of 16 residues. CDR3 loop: CASSLVGANMNTEAFF. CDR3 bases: TGTGCCAGCAGCTTGGTTGGGGCCAACATGAACACTGAAGCTTTCTTT.

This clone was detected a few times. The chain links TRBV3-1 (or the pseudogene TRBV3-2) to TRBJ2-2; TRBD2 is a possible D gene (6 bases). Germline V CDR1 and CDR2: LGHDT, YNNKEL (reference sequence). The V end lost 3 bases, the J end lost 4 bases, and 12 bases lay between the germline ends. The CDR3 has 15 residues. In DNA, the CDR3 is TGTGCCAGCAGCCAGGGTAGCGGTGGCACCGGGGAGCTGTTTTTT. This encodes CASSQGSGGTGELFF.

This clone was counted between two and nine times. The CDR3 DNA reads as TGTGCCAGCTCTCTGGCGGGCACAGATACGCAGTATTTT. This gives the protein CASSLAGTDTQYF. The genes are TRBV25-1 and TRBJ2-3; D gene ambiguous. V lost 8 bases, J lost 1 base, and 10 bases lay in between. CDR3 size: 13 residues. Germline loops: CDR1 MGHDK, CDR2 SYGVNS.

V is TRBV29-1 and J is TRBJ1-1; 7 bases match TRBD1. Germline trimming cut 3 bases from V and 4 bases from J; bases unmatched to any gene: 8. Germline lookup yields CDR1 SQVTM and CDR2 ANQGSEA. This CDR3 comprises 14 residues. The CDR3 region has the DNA TGCAGCGTTGAGGCCGAGGGGGCGGGCACTGAAGCTTTCTTT. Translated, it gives CSVEAEGAGTEAFF.

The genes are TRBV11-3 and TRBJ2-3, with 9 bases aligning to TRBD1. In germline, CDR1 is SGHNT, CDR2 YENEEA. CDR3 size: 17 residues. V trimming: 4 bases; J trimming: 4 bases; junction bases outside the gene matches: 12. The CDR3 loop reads CASSSYGTGMIADTQYF. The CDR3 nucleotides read TGTGCCAGCAGCTCCTACGGGACAGGGATGATCGCAGATACGCAGTATTTT.

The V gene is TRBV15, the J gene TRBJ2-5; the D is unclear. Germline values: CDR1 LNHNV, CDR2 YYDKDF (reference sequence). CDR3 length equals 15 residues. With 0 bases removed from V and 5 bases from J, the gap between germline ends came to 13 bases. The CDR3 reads CATSRDATLVETQYF. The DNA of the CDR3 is TGTGCCACCAGCAGAGATGCGACATTGGTGGAGACCCAGTACTTC.

The CDR3: CASSPGPAYEQYF. The CDR3 nucleotides read TGTGCCAGCAGCCCAGGGCCGGCCTACGAGCAGTACTTC. The chain employs TRBV7-6 and TRBJ2-7; perhaps TRBD1 as D (5 bases). The ends were cut back, 5 bases at V and 2 bases at J, with 10 bases in the middle. Per germline, CDR1 SGHVS and CDR2 FNYEAQ. CDR3 length: 13 amino acids.

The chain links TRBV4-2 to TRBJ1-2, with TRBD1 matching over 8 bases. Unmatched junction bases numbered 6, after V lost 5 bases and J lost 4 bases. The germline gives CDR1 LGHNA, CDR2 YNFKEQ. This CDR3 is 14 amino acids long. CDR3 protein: CASSAPDRVYGYTF. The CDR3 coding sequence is TGTGCCAGCAGCGCCCCGGACAGGGTCTATGGCTACACCTTC.

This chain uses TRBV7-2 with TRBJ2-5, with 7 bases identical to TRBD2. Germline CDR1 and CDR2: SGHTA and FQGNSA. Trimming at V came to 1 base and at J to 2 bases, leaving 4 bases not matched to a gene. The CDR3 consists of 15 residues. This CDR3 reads CASSLVGGGQETQYF. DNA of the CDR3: TGTGCCAGCAGCTTAGTGGGGGGGGGTCAAGAGACCCAGTACTTC.

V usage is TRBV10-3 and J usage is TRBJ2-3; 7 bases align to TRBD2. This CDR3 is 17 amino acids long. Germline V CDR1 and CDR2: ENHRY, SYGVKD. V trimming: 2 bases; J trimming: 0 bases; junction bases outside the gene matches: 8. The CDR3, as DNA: TGTGCCATCAGTGAGAGCGGGGTATACGCGAGCACAGATACGCAGTATTTT. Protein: CAISESGVYASTDTQYF.

Written as DNA, the CDR3 is TGTGCTAGTGGACAACCCGGGACAGGCACAGATACGCAGTATTTT. Translating it yields CASGQPGTGTDTQYF. V is TRBV12-5 and J is TRBJ2-3, with 7 bases that match TRBD1. The germline V gene encodes CDR1 LGHNT and CDR2 FRNRAP. The CDR3 loop spans 15 amino acids. Trimming removed 6 bases from V and 1 base from J; junction bases left unmatched: 7.

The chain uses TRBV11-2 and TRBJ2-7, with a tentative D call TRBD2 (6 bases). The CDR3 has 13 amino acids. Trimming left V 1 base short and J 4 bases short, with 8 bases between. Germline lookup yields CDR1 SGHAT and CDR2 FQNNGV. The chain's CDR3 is CASSLGGTYEQYF. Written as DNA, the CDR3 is TGTGCCAGCAGCTTAGGCGGGACTTACGAGCAGTACTTC.

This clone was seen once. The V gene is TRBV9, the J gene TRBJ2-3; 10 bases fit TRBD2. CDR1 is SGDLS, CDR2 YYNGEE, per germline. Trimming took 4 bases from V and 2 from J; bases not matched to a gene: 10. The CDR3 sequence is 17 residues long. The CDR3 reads CASSPRGLAGDTDTQYF. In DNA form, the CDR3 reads TGTGCCAGCAGCCCCAGGGGCCTAGCGGGGGACACAGATACGCAGTATTTT.

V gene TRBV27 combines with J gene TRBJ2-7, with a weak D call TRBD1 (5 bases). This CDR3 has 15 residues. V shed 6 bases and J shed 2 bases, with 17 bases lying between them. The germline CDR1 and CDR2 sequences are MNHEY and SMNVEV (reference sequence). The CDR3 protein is CASRRNVRVTYEQYF. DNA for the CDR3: TGTGCCAGCAGGCGAAACGTCAGGGTGACCTACGAGCAGTACTTC.

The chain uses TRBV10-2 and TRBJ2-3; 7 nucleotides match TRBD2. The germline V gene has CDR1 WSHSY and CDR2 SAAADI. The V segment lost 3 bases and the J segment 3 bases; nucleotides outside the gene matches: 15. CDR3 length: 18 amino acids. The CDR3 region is CASSDGSTSWSNTDTQYF. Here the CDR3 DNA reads TGCGCCAGCAGTGACGGGTCGACTAGCTGGAGTAATACAGATACGCAGTATTTT.

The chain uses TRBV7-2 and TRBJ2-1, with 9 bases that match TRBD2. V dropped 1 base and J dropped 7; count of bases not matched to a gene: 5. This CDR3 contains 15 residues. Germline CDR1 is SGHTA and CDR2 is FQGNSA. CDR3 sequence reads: CASSLVRGGLNEQFF. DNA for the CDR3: TGTGCCAGCAGCTTAGTGCGGGGGGGCCTTAATGAGCAGTTCTTC.

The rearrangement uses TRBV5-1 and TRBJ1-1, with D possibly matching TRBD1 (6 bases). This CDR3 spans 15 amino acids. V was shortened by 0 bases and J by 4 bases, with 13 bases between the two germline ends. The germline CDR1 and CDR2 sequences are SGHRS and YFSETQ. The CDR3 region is CASSLVGGASTEAFF. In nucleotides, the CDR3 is TGCGCCAGCAGCTTGGTAGGGGGGGCGTCCACTGAAGCTTTCTTT.

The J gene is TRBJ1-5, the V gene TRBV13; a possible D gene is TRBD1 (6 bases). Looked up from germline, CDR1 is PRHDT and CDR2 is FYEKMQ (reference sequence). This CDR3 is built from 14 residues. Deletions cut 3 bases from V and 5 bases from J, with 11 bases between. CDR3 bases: TGTGCCAGCAGCTTCAAGGGGGAATATCAGCCCCAGCATTTT. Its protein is CASSFKGEYQPQHF.

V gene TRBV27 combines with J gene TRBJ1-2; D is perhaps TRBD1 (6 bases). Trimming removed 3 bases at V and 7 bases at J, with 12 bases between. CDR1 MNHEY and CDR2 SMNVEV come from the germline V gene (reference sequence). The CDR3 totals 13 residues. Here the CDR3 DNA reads TGTGCCAGCAGTTTTCCGACAGGCGTTGGCTACACCTTC. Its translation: CASSFPTGVGYTF.

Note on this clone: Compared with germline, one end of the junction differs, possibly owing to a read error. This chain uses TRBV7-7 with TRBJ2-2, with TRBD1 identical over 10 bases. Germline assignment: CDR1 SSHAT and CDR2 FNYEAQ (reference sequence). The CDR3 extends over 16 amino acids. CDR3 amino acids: CASSTGDRGETGELFF. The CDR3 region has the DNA TGTGCTAGCAGCACAGGGGACAGGGGTGAAACCGGGGAGCTGTTTTTT.

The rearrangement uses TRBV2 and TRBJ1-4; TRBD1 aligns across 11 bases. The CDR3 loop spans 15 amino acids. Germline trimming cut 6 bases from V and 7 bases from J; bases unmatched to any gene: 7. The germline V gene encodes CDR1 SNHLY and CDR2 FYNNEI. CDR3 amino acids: CASRTGQGAFEKLFF. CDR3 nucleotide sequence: TGTGCCAGCAGAACAGGACAGGGGGCTTTTGAAAAACTGTTTTTT. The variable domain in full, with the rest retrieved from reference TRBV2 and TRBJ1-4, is EPEVTQTPSHQVTQMGQEVILRCVPISNHLYFYWYRQILGQKVEFLVSFYNNEISEKSEIFDDQFSVERPDGSNFTLKIRSTKLEDSAMYFCASRTGQGAFEKLFFGSGTQLSVL.

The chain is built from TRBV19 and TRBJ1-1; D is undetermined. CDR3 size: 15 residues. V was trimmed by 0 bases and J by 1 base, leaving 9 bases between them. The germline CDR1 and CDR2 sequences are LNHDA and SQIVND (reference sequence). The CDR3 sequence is CASSIEVRGNTEAFF. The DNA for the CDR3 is TGTGCCAGTAGTATAGAAGTCCGAGGGAACACTGAAGCTTTCTTT.

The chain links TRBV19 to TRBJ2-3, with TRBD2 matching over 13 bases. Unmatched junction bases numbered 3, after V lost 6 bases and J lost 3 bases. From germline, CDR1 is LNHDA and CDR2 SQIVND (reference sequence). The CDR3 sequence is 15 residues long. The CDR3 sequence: CASRTSGGRTDTQYF. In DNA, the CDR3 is TGTGCCAGTAGGACTAGCGGGGGGAGGACAGATACGCAGTATTTT.